The 21 T cell receptor beta chains in this list originate from one sample, sequenced in a study of human T cells and chemical hapten exposure. Time point: patch test 1, 2 weeks after DPC sensitization. The treatment was: therapeutic diphenylcyclopropenone sensitization with weekly scalp DPC. From the RACE reads, TCRdb called clonotypes with MiXCR, one entry per CDR3 protein. This table holds 120,000 or so distinct CDR3 sequences, roughly 13% found once. The sequences come from whole blood, collected in connection with sensitization to the hapten diphenylcyclopropenone (DPC). The receptors shown here come from a man aged 18 to 30 with alopecia areata. Some clones in this sample may be carry-over from other donors' samples.

The CDR3 here is CASSPSGGQYISGANVLTF. DNA of the CDR3: TGTGCCAGCAGCCCCTCAGGGGGACAGTACATCTCTGGGGCCAACGTCCTGACTTTC. This chain joins TRBV7-3 and TRBJ2-6; 7 positions match TRBD1. Trimming at V came to 5 bases and at J to 0 bases, leaving 13 bases not matched to a gene. The CDR3 consists of 19 residues. Germline assignment: CDR1 SGHTA and CDR2 FQGTGA.

The chain employs TRBV11-2 and TRBJ2-5; TRBD1 agrees at 10 bases. This CDR3 is built from 14 residues. Trimming took 4 bases from V and 5 from J; bases not matched to a gene: 4. Per the germline V gene, CDR1 is SGHAT and CDR2 is FQNNGV. The CDR3 loop is CASSSGTGDETQYF. The CDR3 DNA reads as TGTGCCAGCAGCTCCGGGACAGGGGACGAGACCCAGTACTTC. The variable domain in full, completed from reference TRBV11-2 and TRBJ2-5, reads EAGVAQSPRYKIIEKRQSVAFWCNPISGHATLYWYQQILGQGPKLLIQFQNNGVVDDSQLPKDRFSAERLKGVDSTLKIQPAKLEDSAVYLCASSSGTGDETQYFGPGTRLLVL.

Points on this clonotype: One end of the junction varies from germline; a read error may be responsible. V usage is TRBV12-3 or TRBV12-4 and J usage is TRBJ1-4, with a weak D call TRBD1 (6 bases). This CDR3 has 12 amino acids. CDR3 residues: CASRPQTGPGIF. Written as DNA, the CDR3 is TGTGCCAGCAGACCCCAGACAGGCCCAGGGATTTTT.

V usage is TRBV10-3 and J usage is TRBJ2-2, with D perhaps matching TRBD1 (6 bases). Per germline, CDR1 ENHRY and CDR2 SYGVKD. The CDR3 loop spans 16 amino acids. Trimming shortened V by 8 bases and J by 3 bases, and 19 bases separated the two germline ends. This CDR3 reads CAIRLKTGSYTGELFF. The DNA for the CDR3 is TGTGCCATCCGGCTCAAGACAGGTTCCTACACCGGGGAGCTGTTTTTT.

This clonotype was counted at least ten times. CDR3 bases: TGTGCCAGCTCGAGGGGACTCTTTGACTACGAGCAGTACTTC. It codes for CASSRGLFDYEQYF. The chain combines TRBV7-6 with TRBJ2-7; tentatively, D is TRBD2 (6 bases). V lost 8 bases and J lost 3, with 17 bases in between. The CDR3 extends over 14 amino acids. The germline V gene has CDR1 SGHVS and CDR2 FNYEAQ.

About this clonotype: A single base separates this from a much larger clone, so it may be a read error. The chain joins TRBV7-2 to TRBJ2-2; TRBD2 agrees at 13 bases. Germline loops: CDR1 SGHTA, CDR2 FQGNSA. The CDR3 runs 13 residues. CDR3 DNA: TGTGCCATCAGCCCGCGGACTAGCGGGGGGCTGTTTTTT. Its translation is CAISPRTSGGLFF.

The chain couples TRBV14 to TRBJ2-3; tentatively, D is TRBD2 (5 bases). V shed 6 bases and J shed 5 bases, with 18 bases lying between them. This CDR3 is 15 amino acids long. Germline-derived CDR1 and CDR2 are SGHDN and FVKESK. The CDR3, as DNA: TGTGCCAGCAGTTTTCCCGGGGTCGTAGTAGATACGCAGTATTTT. Translating it yields CASSFPGVVVDTQYF.

This clonotype has more than one count but fewer than ten. J is TRBJ1-2 and V is TRBV7-8, with 7 positions matching TRBD1. CDR3 length: 13 residues. V lost 5 bases, J lost 5 bases, and 5 bases stayed unmatched. CDR1 SGHVS and CDR2 FQNEAQ come from the germline V gene. The CDR3 is CASSPGQVYGYTF. DNA for the CDR3: TGTGCCAGCAGCCCTGGACAGGTTTATGGCTACACCTTC.

This clonotype showed up just a few times. This chain joins TRBV4-3 and TRBJ1-2, with TRBD1 matching 7 bases. V was pared by 3 bases and J by 6 bases, with 10 bases of the junction left unmatched. This CDR3 comprises 15 residues. CDR1 LGHNA and CDR2 YSLEER come from the germline V gene. The CDR3 DNA is TGCGCCAGCAGCCATTCCAACCGGGGACAGCATGGCTACACCTTC. Protein product: CASSHSNRGQHGYTF.

Ten or more counts support this clonotype. The V gene is TRBV12-3 or TRBV12-4, the J gene TRBJ1-1, with D hard to call. Trimming left V 3 bases short and J 1 base short, with 6 bases between. The CDR3 covers 13 residues. CDR3 DNA sequence: TGTGCCAGCAGTTTTAGAGGGAACACTGAAGCTTTCTTT. Translated, it gives CASSFRGNTEAFF.

The chain is built from TRBV7-8 and TRBJ2-1; D unclear. Between the trimmed V and J ends, which lost 6 bases and 3 bases, there was a span of 15 bases. This CDR3 is built from 15 residues. Germline V gives CDR1 SGHVS, CDR2 FQNEAQ. Written as DNA, the CDR3 is TGTGCCAGCAGAAAGGTGGGATCCGTCTACAATGAGCAGTTCTTC. It specifies CASRKVGSVYNEQFF. The full variable domain, completed using reference TRBV7-8 and TRBJ2-1, is GAGVSQSPRYKVAKRGQDVALRCDPISGHVSLFWYQQALGQGPEFLTYFQNEAQLDKSGLPSDRFFAERPEGSVSTLKIQRTQQEDSAVYLCASRKVGSVYNEQFFGPGTRLTVL.

This clonotype was detected only a few times. The rearrangement uses TRBV7-9 and TRBJ2-3, with 8 bases lining up with TRBD2. The length of the CDR3 is 16 residues. V shed 3 bases and J 6 bases; nucleotides not matched to a gene: 11. The V gene's germline CDR1 is SEHNR and CDR2 FQNEAQ (reference sequence). The CDR3 DNA is TGTGCCAGCAGCTTGCCAGCGGGGGAGCTAACGGATACGCAGTATTTT. Translated, it gives CASSLPAGELTDTQYF.

The J gene is TRBJ1-1, the V gene TRBV4-3; 7 bases are shared with TRBD1. This CDR3 spans 15 amino acids. V lost 0 bases to trimming and J lost 5 bases; unmatched junction nucleotides: 6. Germline V gene sequence: CDR1 LGHNA, CDR2 YSLEER. The CDR3 loop is CASSQDGQGGTEAFF. CDR3 DNA sequence: TGCGCCAGCAGCCAAGACGGGCAGGGGGGGACTGAAGCTTTCTTT.

This chain links TRBV7-2 with TRBJ1-3; D gene unclear. CDR3 size: 14 residues. The V gene lost 5 bases and the J gene lost 1 base, with 9 bases spanning the gap. CDR1 is SGHTA and CDR2 is FQGNSA in the germline V gene. In DNA form, the CDR3 reads TGTGCCAGCAGCCTACAGACTTCTGGAAACACCATATATTTT. The encoded protein is CASSLQTSGNTIYF.

In its sample, this clonotype was seen a few times. The rearrangement links TRBV7-3 to TRBJ2-2; D perhaps matches TRBD2 (6 bases). Germline values: CDR1 SGHTA, CDR2 FQGTGA. Trimming cost V 3 bases and J 6 bases, with 8 bases left between them. The CDR3 totals 13 residues. CDR3 sequence reads: CASSLEGPGELFF. The CDR3 region has the DNA TGTGCCAGCAGCTTGGAGGGGCCCGGGGAGCTGTTTTTT.

This clonotype was counted at least ten times. The chain recombines TRBV7-4 with TRBJ1-1; TRBD1 matches at 7 bases. CDR3 size: 21 residues. The V segment lost 5 bases and the J segment 0 bases; nucleotides outside the gene matches: 24. CDR1 is SGHVT and CDR2 is SQSDAQ in the germline V gene. The CDR3 DNA sequence: TGTGCCAGCAGCCCGTCCGAAACAGGTGGGACAGAGTCTAAATTGAACACTGAAGCTTTCTTT. Its translation is CASSPSETGGTESKLNTEAFF.

This clonotype was detected many times. V and J are TRBV27 and TRBJ2-1; D is unclear. The CDR3 has 11 amino acids. CDR1 and CDR2 (germline): MNHEY, SMNVEV (reference sequence). The germline V and J ends were trimmed by 5 bases and 4 bases, with 3 bases remaining between them. CDR3 region: CASSQYNEQFF. In nucleotides, the CDR3 is TGTGCCAGCAGTCAGTACAATGAGCAGTTCTTC.

This clonotype was seen a handful of times. The chain carries TRBV18 and TRBJ1-2, with 7 nucleotides matching TRBD1. With V trimmed by 2 bases and J by 5 bases, 8 bases remained unmatched. Germline-derived CDR1 and CDR2 are KGHSH and LQKENI. This CDR3 comprises 15 residues. Here the CDR3 reads CASSPMSGQSYGYTF. CDR3 nucleotide sequence: TGTGCCAGCTCACCAATGTCGGGACAGTCATATGGCTACACCTTC.

This clonotype was seen a handful of times. The chain links TRBV29-1 to TRBJ2-1; D is ambiguous. The germline V and J ends were trimmed by 1 base and 0 bases, with 7 bases remaining between them. Germline CDR1 and CDR2: SQVTM and ANQGSEA. The CDR3 has 14 amino acids. The CDR3 DNA reads as TGCAGCGTTGAAGCATCCGCCTCCTACAATGAGCAGTTCTTC. The encoded protein is CSVEASASYNEQFF.

This clonotype was seen at least ten times. This rearrangement joins TRBV29-1 to TRBJ2-5, with TRBD1 matching over 8 bases. V shed 8 bases and J 5 bases; nucleotides not matched to a gene: 7. This CDR3 has 12 amino acids. Looked up from germline, CDR1 is SQVTM and CDR2 is ANQGSEA. CDR3 protein: CSTARGPETQYF. CDR3 nucleotides: TGCAGCACAGCCAGGGGGCCGGAGACCCAGTACTTC.

This clonotype has a handful of counts. This chain links TRBV9 with TRBJ2-3, with 8 positions matching TRBD2. V gave up 3 bases and J gave up 1 base; unmatched junction bases: 7. Germline V gene lookup returns CDR1 SGDLS and CDR2 YYNGEE. This CDR3 has 16 amino acids. DNA of the CDR3: TGTGCCAGCAGCGCAGCCGCAGCGGGGGGCACAGATACGCAGTATTTT. It is translated as CASSAAAAGGTDTQYF.